The rows below give T cell receptor beta chains drawn from one sample of a study of cytomegalovirus exposure and HLA in healthy donors. Repertoires were generated with immunoSEQ multiplex PCR, while TCRdb's copy carries only in-frame clones and drops some. This sample has about 220,000 clones, with 65% to 75% found just once. The sample taken for sequencing was PBMCs. The receptors were sampled from a woman aged 25 to 45 in good health and CMV-seronegative. Each CDR3 is given without its conserved first and last residue.

j_gene: TRBJ2-7; v_gene: TRBV7-2; CDR3aa: ASSRDFSSYEQY
j_gene: TRBJ2-5; v_gene: TRBV5-1; CDR3aa: ASSLGDSGETQY
j_gene: TRBJ2-7; v_gene: TRBV2; CDR3aa: ASSESVVSYEQY
j_gene: TRBJ2-1; v_gene: TRBV18; CDR3aa: ASSPPDSLRSYNEQF
j_gene: TRBJ2-7; v_gene: TRBV27; CDR3aa: ASSQLAGGSYEQY
j_gene: TRBJ2-1; v_gene: TRBV19; CDR3aa: ASSGTGGPYSEQF
j_gene: TRBJ1-5; v_gene: TRBV7-9; CDR3aa: ASSLEAGRPQH
j_gene: TRBJ2-1; v_gene: TRBV7-9; CDR3aa: ASSPRVAGARSYNEQF
j_gene: TRBJ1-2; v_gene: TRBV2; CDR3aa: ASSSGTDYGYT
j_gene: TRBJ1-1; v_gene: TRBV27; CDR3aa: ASSLYTNTEAF
j_gene: TRBJ2-3; v_gene: TRBV2; CDR3aa: ASFTSGRYDTQY
j_gene: TRBJ1-1; v_gene: TRBV12-2; CDR3aa: ASSSGQGELEAF
j_gene: TRBJ1-3; v_gene: TRBV7-9; CDR3aa: ASQGGGNTIY
j_gene: TRBJ1-1; v_gene: TRBV2; CDR3aa: ASTFWTETEAF
j_gene: TRBJ2-7; v_gene: TRBV6-1; CDR3aa: ASSLRQGSIYEQY
j_gene: TRBJ2-3; v_gene: TRBV29-1; CDR3aa: SVEDLSESITDTQY
j_gene: TRBJ2-2; v_gene: TRBV7-9; CDR3aa: ASSLALAGATGELF
j_gene: TRBJ1-2; v_gene: TRBV7-9; CDR3aa: ASSLFGGTYGYT
j_gene: TRBJ2-7; v_gene: TRBV27; CDR3aa: ASRREQY
j_gene: TRBJ1-2; v_gene: TRBV6-6; CDR3aa: ASSYSPANYGYT
j_gene: TRBJ1-2; v_gene: TRBV7-9; CDR3aa: ASSLEVGRGRDGYT
j_gene: TRBJ2-7; v_gene: TRBV5-1; CDR3aa: ASSKSAGTQGYEQY
j_gene: TRBJ2-5; v_gene: TRBV7-6; CDR3aa: ASSSSQGREETQY
j_gene: TRBJ2-7; v_gene: TRBV7-2; CDR3aa: ASSITSDRSSYEQY
j_gene: TRBJ1-1; v_gene: TRBV27; CDR3aa: ASSFGTGGFEAF
j_gene: TRBJ1-5; v_gene: TRBV7-2; CDR3aa: ASSLAISNQPQH
j_gene: TRBJ1-2; v_gene: TRBV27; CDR3aa: ASSSGSHGYT
j_gene: TRBJ1-1; v_gene: TRBV30; CDR3aa: AWSEQKREAF
j_gene: TRBJ2-5; v_gene: TRBV19; CDR3aa: ASSRDRALQETQY
j_gene: TRBJ2-3; v_gene: TRBV6-6; CDR3aa: ASRRLASSTDTQY
j_gene: TRBJ2-7; v_gene: TRBV7-3; CDR3aa: ASSENRGYEQY
j_gene: TRBJ1-2; v_gene: TRBV6-1; CDR3aa: ASRLDRDYGYT
j_gene: TRBJ1-6; v_gene: TRBV6-1; CDR3aa: ASSTDYNSPLH
j_gene: NA; v_gene: TRBV11-2; CDR3aa: ASSFAPDRAYEQY
j_gene: TRBJ1-1; v_gene: TRBV13; CDR3aa: ASSPLVIAGTGESLNTEAF
j_gene: TRBJ2-1; v_gene: TRBV7-3; CDR3aa: ASSLGASGYNEQF
j_gene: TRBJ1-1; v_gene: TRBV6-6; CDR3aa: ALAGGPMNTEAF
j_gene: TRBJ2-7; v_gene: TRBV10-3; CDR3aa: AIRAGGRTYEQY
j_gene: TRBJ2-7; v_gene: TRBV29-1; CDR3aa: SVGDRGYEQY
j_gene: TRBJ1-6; v_gene: TRBV6-1; CDR3aa: ASSELSGNSPLH
j_gene: TRBJ1-5; v_gene: TRBV5-6; CDR3aa: ASSLWGGASGQPQH
j_gene: TRBJ2-1; v_gene: TRBV4-1; CDR3aa: ASSQEIVGGLGNNEQF
j_gene: TRBJ2-1; v_gene: TRBV7-7; CDR3aa: ASSSGGSDNEQF
j_gene: TRBJ2-5; v_gene: TRBV9; CDR3aa: ASSVDLAAQETQY